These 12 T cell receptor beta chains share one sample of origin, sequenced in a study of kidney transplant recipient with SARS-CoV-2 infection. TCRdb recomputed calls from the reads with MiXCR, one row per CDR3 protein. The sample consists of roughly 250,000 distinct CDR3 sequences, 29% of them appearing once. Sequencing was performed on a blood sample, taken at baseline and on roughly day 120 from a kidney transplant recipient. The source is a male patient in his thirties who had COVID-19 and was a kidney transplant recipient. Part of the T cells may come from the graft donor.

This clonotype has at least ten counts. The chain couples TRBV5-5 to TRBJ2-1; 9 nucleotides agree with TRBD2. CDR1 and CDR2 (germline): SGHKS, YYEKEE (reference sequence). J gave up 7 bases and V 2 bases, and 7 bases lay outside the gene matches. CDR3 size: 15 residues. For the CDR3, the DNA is TGTGCCAGCAGCTTTGGGGCGGGAGGGCGGAATGAGCAGTTCTTC. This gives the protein CASSFGAGGRNEQFF.

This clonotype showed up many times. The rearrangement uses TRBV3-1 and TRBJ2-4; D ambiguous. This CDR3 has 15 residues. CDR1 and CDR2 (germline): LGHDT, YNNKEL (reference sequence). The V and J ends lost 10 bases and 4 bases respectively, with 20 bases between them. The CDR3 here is CATVSHLQRKNIQYF. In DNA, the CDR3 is TGTGCCACTGTTTCCCATTTGCAAAGAAAAAACATTCAGTACTTC.

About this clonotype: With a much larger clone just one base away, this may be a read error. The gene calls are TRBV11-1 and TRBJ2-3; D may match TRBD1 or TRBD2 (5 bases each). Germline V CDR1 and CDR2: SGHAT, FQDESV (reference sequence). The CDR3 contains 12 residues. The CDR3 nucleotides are TGTGCCAGCAGCCTCAGAGGGGATACGCAGAATTTT. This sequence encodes CASSLRGDTQNF.

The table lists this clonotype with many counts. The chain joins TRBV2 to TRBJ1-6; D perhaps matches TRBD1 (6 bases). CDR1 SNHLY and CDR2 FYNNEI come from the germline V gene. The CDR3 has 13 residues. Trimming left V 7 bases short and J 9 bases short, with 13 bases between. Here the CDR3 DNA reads TGTGCCAGCAAGGTGACAGGAATTTCACCCCTCCACTTT. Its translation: CASKVTGISPLHF.

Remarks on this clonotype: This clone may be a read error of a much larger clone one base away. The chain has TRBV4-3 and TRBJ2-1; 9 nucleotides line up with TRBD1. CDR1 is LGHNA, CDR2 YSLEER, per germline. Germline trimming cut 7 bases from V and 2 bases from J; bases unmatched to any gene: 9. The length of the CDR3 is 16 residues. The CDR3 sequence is CASNTGTGRTYNEQFF. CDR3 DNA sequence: TGCGCCAGCAACACGGGGACAGGGAGGACCTACAATGAGCAGTTCTTC.

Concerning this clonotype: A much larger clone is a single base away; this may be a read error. The CDR3 is CAGLGGGRTEQYF. The CDR3 DNA follows: TGTGCCGGTTTGGGCGGCGGGAGGACCGAGCAGTACTTC. This rearrangement joins TRBV6-5 to TRBJ2-7; TRBD2 matches at 8 bases. The CDR3 runs to 13 residues. V lost 11 bases to trimming and J lost 6 bases; unmatched junction nucleotides: 12. CDR1 and CDR2 (germline): MNHEY, SVGAGI.

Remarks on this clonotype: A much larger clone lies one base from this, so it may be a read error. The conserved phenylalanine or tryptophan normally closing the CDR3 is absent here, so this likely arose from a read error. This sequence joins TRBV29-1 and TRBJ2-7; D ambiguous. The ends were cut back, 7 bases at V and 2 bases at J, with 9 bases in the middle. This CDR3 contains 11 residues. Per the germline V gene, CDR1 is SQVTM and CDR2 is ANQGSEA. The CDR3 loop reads CSGAEAYEQYS. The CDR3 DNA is TGCAGCGGGGCCGAAGCCTACGAGCAGTACTCC.

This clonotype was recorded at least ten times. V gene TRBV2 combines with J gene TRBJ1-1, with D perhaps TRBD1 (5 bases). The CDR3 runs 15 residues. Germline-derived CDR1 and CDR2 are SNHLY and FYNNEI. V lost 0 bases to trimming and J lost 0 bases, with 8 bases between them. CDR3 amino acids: CASSEAQGLNTEAFF. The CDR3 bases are TGTGCCAGCAGTGAAGCGCAGGGTTTGAACACTGAAGCTTTCTTT.

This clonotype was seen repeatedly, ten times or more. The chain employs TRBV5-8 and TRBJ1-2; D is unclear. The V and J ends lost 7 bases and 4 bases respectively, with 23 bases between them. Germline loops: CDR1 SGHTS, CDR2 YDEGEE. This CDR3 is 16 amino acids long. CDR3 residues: CASLWIHPRKTYGYTF. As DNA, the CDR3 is TGTGCCAGCCTATGGATTCATCCACGAAAGACCTATGGCTACACCTTC.

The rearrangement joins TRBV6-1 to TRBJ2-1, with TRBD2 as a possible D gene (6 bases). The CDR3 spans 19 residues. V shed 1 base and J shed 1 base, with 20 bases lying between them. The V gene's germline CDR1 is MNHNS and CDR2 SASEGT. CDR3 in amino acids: CASSEGGGAGGVSYNEQFF. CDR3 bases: TGTGCCAGCAGTGAAGGTGGTGGGGCTGGCGGGGTGTCCTACAATGAGCAGTTCTTC.

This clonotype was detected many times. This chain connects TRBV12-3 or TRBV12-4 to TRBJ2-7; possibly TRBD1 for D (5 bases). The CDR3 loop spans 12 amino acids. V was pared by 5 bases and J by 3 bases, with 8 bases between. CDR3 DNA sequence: TGTGCCAGCAGTCACCAGGGCTACGAGCAGTACTTC. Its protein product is CASSHQGYEQYF.

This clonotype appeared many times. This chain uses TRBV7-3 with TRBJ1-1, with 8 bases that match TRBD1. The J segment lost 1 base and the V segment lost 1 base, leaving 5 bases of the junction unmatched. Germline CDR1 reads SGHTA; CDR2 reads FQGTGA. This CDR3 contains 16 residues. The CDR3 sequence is CASSLNPGGANTEAFF. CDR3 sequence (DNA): TGTGCCAGCAGCTTAAATCCAGGGGGCGCGAACACTGAAGCTTTCTTT.